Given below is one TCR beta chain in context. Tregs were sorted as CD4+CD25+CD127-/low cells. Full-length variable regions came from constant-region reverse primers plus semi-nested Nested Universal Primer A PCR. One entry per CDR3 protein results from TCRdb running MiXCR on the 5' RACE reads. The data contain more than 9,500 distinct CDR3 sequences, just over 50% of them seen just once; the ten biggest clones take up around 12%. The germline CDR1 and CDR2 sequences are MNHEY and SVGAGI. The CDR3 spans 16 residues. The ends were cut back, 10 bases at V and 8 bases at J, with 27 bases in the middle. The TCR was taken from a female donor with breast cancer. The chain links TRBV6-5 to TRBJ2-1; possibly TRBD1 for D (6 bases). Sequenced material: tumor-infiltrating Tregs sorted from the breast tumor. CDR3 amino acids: CATLTSRTDLPYEQFF. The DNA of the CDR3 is TGTGCCACATTAACCTCCCGGACAGATCTACCATATGAGCAGTTCTTC.